This T cell receptor (beta chain) was captured in a study of early T cells in non-severe SARS-CoV-2 infection. About the study: The chains were unpaired, and the sequenced material was bulk RNA from unsorted whole blood. General study points: Missing private and CD4 specificities, VDJdb matching favored anti-spike CD8 responses.

About this clonotype itself: Its specificity is not known.

Germline V gene sequence: CDR1 SGHRS, CDR2 YFSETQ. V trimming: 0 bases; J trimming: 4 bases; junction bases outside the gene matches: 5. The CDR3 has 16 residues. Unique molecular identifiers tagged individual cDNA molecules. TCRdb independently ran MiXCR on the 5' RACE reads; one entry per CDR3 protein. The table has around 67,000 distinct CDR3 sequences, 10% to 15% seen once. The specimen sequenced was whole blood. The genes are TRBV5-1 and TRBJ2-2, with 8 bases aligning to TRBD2. This TCR came from an adult who was a healthcare worker with PCR-confirmed SARS-CoV-2 infection or an uninfected control (not recorded which). The CDR3 loop is CASSLEGLVSTGELFF. In nucleotides, the CDR3 is TGCGCCAGCAGCTTGGAGGGACTAGTAAGCACCGGGGAGCTGTTTTTT.